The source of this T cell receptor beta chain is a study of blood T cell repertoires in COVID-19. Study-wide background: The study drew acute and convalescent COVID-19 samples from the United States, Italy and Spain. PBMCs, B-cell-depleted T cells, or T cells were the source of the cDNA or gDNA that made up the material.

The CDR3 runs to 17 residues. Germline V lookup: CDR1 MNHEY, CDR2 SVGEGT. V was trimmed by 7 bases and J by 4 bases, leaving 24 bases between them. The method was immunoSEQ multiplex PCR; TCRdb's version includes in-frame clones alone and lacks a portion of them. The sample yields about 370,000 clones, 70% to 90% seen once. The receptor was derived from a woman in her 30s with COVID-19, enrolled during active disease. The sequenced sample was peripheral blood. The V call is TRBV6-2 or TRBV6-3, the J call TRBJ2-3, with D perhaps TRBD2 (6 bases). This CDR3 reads CASNPLVGGPKADTQYF. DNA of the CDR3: TGTGCCAGCAACCCGCTCGTGGGGGGACCTAAGGCAGATACGCAGTATTTT.